These 26 T cell receptor beta chains were all obtained from the same sample, sequenced in a study of neurological immune-mediated disorders. Using its own MiXCR run on the 5' RACE reads, TCRdb lists one record per CDR3 protein. Among 45,000 to 70,000 distinct CDR3 sequences, 4.2% were seen once, and the ten largest hold about 3.1%. Material: PBMCs. The receptor set was obtained from a man in his forties or fifties with multiple sclerosis.

This clonotype was seen at least ten times. One end of the junction varies from germline; a read error may be responsible. The gene calls are TRBV28 and TRBJ1-6; D gene uncertain. Germline CDR1 reads MDHEN; CDR2 reads SYDVKM. This CDR3 is 15 amino acids long. The CDR3 region has the DNA TGTGCCAGCAGATTAAGTTCGTCCTATAATTCACCCCTCAACTTT. Translation: CASRLSSSYNSPLNF.

This clonotype is medium-sized within its sample. The chain combines TRBV12-3 or TRBV12-4 with TRBJ2-2, with D maybe TRBD1 (5 bases). V lost 5 bases and J 5 bases, leaving 9 bases between the germline ends. This CDR3 is built from 13 residues. CDR3 loop: CASSPQGTGELFF. The CDR3 DNA is TGTGCCAGCAGTCCTCAGGGTACCGGGGAGCTGTTTTTT.

This clonotype has ten or more counts. This chain links TRBV7-2 with TRBJ2-1, with D perhaps being TRBD1 or TRBD2 (5 bases each). This CDR3 has 13 amino acids. The germline V gene has CDR1 SGHTA and CDR2 FQGNSA. V gave up 6 bases and J gave up 6 bases, with 12 bases separating them. Written as DNA, the CDR3 is TGTGCCAGCAGTTATACAGGACTCAATGAGCAGTTCTTC. Translating it yields CASSYTGLNEQFF.

This clonotype was detected only a few times. The chain recombines TRBV3-1 with TRBJ1-1; 7 bases line up with TRBD1. The junction had 5 bases not matched to a gene; V was cut back by 0 bases and J by 1 base. The germline V gene encodes CDR1 LGHDT and CDR2 YNNKEL (reference sequence). The CDR3 consists of 16 residues. The CDR3 DNA follows: TGTGCCAGCAGCCAAGATACCCGACAGGGGAACACTGAAGCTTTCTTT. It is translated as CASSQDTRQGNTEAFF.

This clonotype appeared many times. This rearrangement joins TRBV29-1 to TRBJ2-3; 10 bases agree with TRBD1. V dropped 8 bases and J dropped 2; count of bases not matched to a gene: 4. The CDR3 extends over 13 amino acids. Germline loops: CDR1 SQVTM, CDR2 ANQGSEA. The DNA of the CDR3 is TGCAGCACCGGACAGGGGGTCACAGATACGCAGTATTTT. This translates into CSTGQGVTDTQYF.

This clonotype showed up many times. The genes are TRBV7-6 and TRBJ1-4, with D possibly TRBD1 on 5 matching bases. This CDR3 spans 14 amino acids. Per germline, CDR1 SGHVS and CDR2 FNYEAQ. The V end was cut by 4 bases, the J end by 8 bases, with 14 bases between. In nucleotides, the CDR3 is TGTGCCAGCAGCTCCCGGCAGGGTGGGGAAAAACTGTTTTTT. Its translation is CASSSRQGGEKLFF.

At least ten counts were recorded for this clonotype. The V gene is TRBV29-1, the J gene TRBJ2-3; D unclear. Germline-derived CDR1 and CDR2 are SQVTM and ANQGSEA. This CDR3 has 14 amino acids. Deletions cut 0 bases from V and 2 bases from J, with 9 bases between. CDR3 in amino acids: CSVEDRSNTDTQYF. CDR3 DNA: TGCAGCGTTGAAGACCGATCTAACACAGATACGCAGTATTTT.

This clonotype was counted at least ten times. The chain combines TRBV20-1 with TRBJ1-2, with D perhaps matching TRBD1 (5 bases). Trimming removed 4 bases at V and 0 bases at J, with 9 bases between. Germline-derived CDR1 and CDR2 are DFQATT and SNEGSKA (reference sequence). This CDR3 is built from 13 residues. The CDR3 bases are TGCAGTGCTACCCCGGACACTAACTATGGCTACACCTTC. Its protein is CSATPDTNYGYTF.

At least ten counts were recorded for this clonotype. This rearrangement joins TRBV20-1 to TRBJ2-7, with TRBD1 matching over 9 bases. The germline V gene has CDR1 DFQATT and CDR2 SNEGSKA (reference sequence). V lost 1 base, J lost 6 bases, and 7 bases stayed unmatched. The CDR3 consists of 14 residues. CDR3 amino acids: CSARGGQGRSEQYF. The CDR3 DNA reads as TGCAGTGCTAGAGGTGGACAGGGGAGGAGCGAGCAGTACTTC.

This clonotype has a count of ten or more. The gene calls are TRBV20-1 and TRBJ1-1; 12 bases map to TRBD1. The germline CDR1 and CDR2 sequences are DFQATT and SNEGSKA (reference sequence). This CDR3 comprises 23 residues. The trim removed 0 bases at V and 3 bases at J, leaving 26 bases unmatched. The CDR3 region has the DNA TGCAGTGCTAGAGATTATCTGGCGACGTATCTCGGGACAGGGGGCGCGACGGACACTGAAGCTTTCTTT. It yields the protein CSARDYLATYLGTGGATDTEAFF.

This clonotype appeared many times. The V gene is TRBV4-1, the J gene TRBJ2-7; D is possibly TRBD2 (6 bases). The V gene's germline CDR1 is MGHRA and CDR2 YSYEKL. Trimming left V 2 bases short and J 6 bases short, with 20 bases between. CDR3 length equals 16 residues. CDR3 nucleotide sequence: TGCGCCAGCAGCCAAACGAATGCCAGCCCCGGGGGCGAGCAGTACTTC. Translated: CASSQTNASPGGEQYF.

This clonotype was seen at least ten times. The chain uses TRBV11-3 and TRBJ2-1, with D possibly being TRBD1 or TRBD2 (5 bases each). V was trimmed by 5 bases and J by 9 bases, leaving 17 bases between them. Germline V gene lookup returns CDR1 SGHNT and CDR2 YENEEA. CDR3 length: 14 amino acids. CDR3 nucleotide sequence: TGTGCCAGCAGCGAACCGGGACGAGTTAGTGAGCAGTTCTTC. Protein product: CASSEPGRVSEQFF. Full variable domain (remainder filled in from reference TRBV11-3 and TRBJ2-1): EAGVVQSPRYKIIEKKQPVAFWCNPISGHNTLYWYLQNLGQGPELLIRYENEEAVDDSQLPKDRFSAERLKGVDSTLKIQPAELGDSAVYLCASSEPGRVSEQFFGPGTRLTVL.

This clonotype was counted many times. V is TRBV29-1 and J is TRBJ2-3, with 9 bases identical to TRBD2. The CDR3 has 14 residues. Germline V gene lookup returns CDR1 SQVTM and CDR2 ANQGSEA. Trimming removed 3 bases from V and 3 bases from J; junction bases left unmatched: 4. The CDR3 sequence is CSVEAGGWTDTQYF. The CDR3 DNA reads TGCAGCGTTGAGGCGGGAGGGTGGACAGATACGCAGTATTTT.

There are many counts of this clonotype. The gene calls are TRBV7-9 and TRBJ1-2; possibly TRBD1 for D (6 bases). This CDR3 is built from 15 residues. Germline V CDR1 and CDR2: SEHNR, FQNEAQ (reference sequence). V was cut by 1 base and J by 4 bases, with 13 bases left in between. The CDR3 bases are TGTGCCAGCAGCTTAGGCGGTGCGGGGGCCTATGGCTACACCTTC. It specifies CASSLGGAGAYGYTF. Supplemented by reference TRBV7-9 and TRBJ1-2, the full variable domain reads DTGVSQNPRHKITKRGQNVTFRCDPISEHNRLYWYRQTLGQGPEFLTYFQNEAQLEKSRLLSDRFSAERPKGSFSTLEIQRTEQGDSAMYLCASSLGGAGAYGYTFGSGTRLTVV.

This clonotype has a count of ten or more. The chain combines TRBV28 with TRBJ1-2; tentatively, D is TRBD1 (5 bases). The ends were cut back, 5 bases at V and 8 bases at J, with 18 bases in the middle. The length of the CDR3 is 14 residues. From germline, CDR1 is MDHEN and CDR2 SYDVKM. The CDR3 spells CASSPPLGPRGYTF. The CDR3 nucleotides are TGTGCCAGCAGTCCCCCCCTGGGACCGCGGGGCTACACCTTC.

This clonotype was observed at least ten times. V is TRBV5-1 and J is TRBJ2-1; the match to TRBD2 covers 11 bases. The CDR3 is 15 residues long. V dropped 1 base and J dropped 8; count of bases not matched to a gene: 5. The V gene's germline CDR1 is SGHRS and CDR2 YFSETQ. CDR3 sequence (DNA): TGCGCCAGCAGCTTGAGACTAGCGGGACGGTATGAGCAGTTCTTC. Translated: CASSLRLAGRYEQFF.

Turning to this clonotype: Given the absence of the conserved phenylalanine or tryptophan at the CDR3 end, a read error is likely. The chain is built from TRBV6-5 and TRBJ2-1, with a weak D call TRBD1 (5 bases). V lost 6 bases, J lost 0 bases, and 9 bases lay in between. The CDR3 runs to 14 residues. Germline V gene lookup returns CDR1 MNHEY and CDR2 SVGAGI. The DNA for the CDR3 is TGTGCCAGCAGCCGACAGACCTCCTACAATGAGCAGTTCTAC. Amino acids: CASSRQTSYNEQFY.

The chain uses TRBV11-2 and TRBJ2-2, with TRBD1 matching 7 bases. The CDR3 spans 15 residues. The V segment lost 5 bases and the J segment 5 bases; nucleotides outside the gene matches: 8. Germline lookup yields CDR1 SGHAT and CDR2 FQNNGV. CDR3 nucleotides: TGTGCCAGCAGCCCGCAGGGGGAGTGGACCGGGGAGCTGTTTTTT. Protein sequence: CASSPQGEWTGELFF.

This clonotype was counted many times. This sequence joins TRBV6-5 and TRBJ1-2; 8 positions agree with TRBD1. Germline V CDR1 and CDR2: MNHEY, SVGAGI. The ends lost 5 bases at V and 4 bases at J; junction bases unmatched: 15. The CDR3 runs 17 residues. CDR3 residues: CASSPTRTGHYGYGYTF. CDR3 DNA sequence: TGTGCCAGCAGTCCAACCCGGACAGGGCATTATGGCTATGGCTACACCTTC.

The chain carries TRBV7-8 and TRBJ1-2; D remains unclear. The CDR3 runs 14 residues. The germline V gene has CDR1 SGHVS and CDR2 FQNEAQ. V was trimmed by 2 bases and J by 4 bases, leaving 11 bases between them. Here the CDR3 DNA reads TGTGCCAGCAGCTTATCTGGGAGGGTCTATGGCTACACCTTC. This encodes CASSLSGRVYGYTF.

To note about this clonotype: The CDR3 does not close with the conserved phenylalanine or tryptophan, likely indicating a read error. This chain uses TRBV7-2 with TRBJ1-2; D remains ambiguous. This CDR3 contains 13 residues. The germline gives CDR1 SGHTA, CDR2 FQGNSA. The V gene lost 1 base and the J gene lost 5 bases, with 8 bases spanning the gap. CDR3 loop: CASSLGGKYGYTC. The CDR3 nucleotides read TGTGCCAGCAGCTTAGGAGGGAAATATGGCTACACCTGC.

This clonotype was counted many times. The V and J genes are TRBV20-1 and TRBJ2-5, with 7 positions matching TRBD2. The ends lost 3 bases at V and 7 bases at J; junction bases unmatched: 5. This CDR3 is 12 amino acids long. CDR1 is DFQATT and CDR2 is SNEGSKA in the germline V gene (reference sequence). This chain's CDR3 is CSARGTGGTQYF. The CDR3 bases are TGCAGTGCTAGGGGGACGGGAGGGACCCAGTACTTC.

The sample holds many counts of this clonotype. The chain is built from TRBV7-2 and TRBJ2-7; tentatively, D is TRBD1 (7 bases). The germline CDR1 and CDR2 sequences are SGHTA and FQGNSA. The CDR3 is 14 amino acids. Trimming stripped 5 bases from V and 3 bases from J, with 14 bases between. This CDR3 reads CASSPRGELYEQYF. The CDR3 DNA reads TGTGCCAGCAGCCCCAGGGGGGAGCTCTACGAGCAGTACTTC.

This clonotype was seen ten or more times. The chain combines TRBV5-5 with TRBJ2-3; possibly TRBD1 for D (6 bases). CDR1 SGHKS and CDR2 YYEKEE come from the germline V gene (reference sequence). V lost 4 bases and J 7 bases, leaving 13 bases between the germline ends. This CDR3 is built from 13 residues. Written as DNA, the CDR3 is TGTGCCAGCAGCCCAGACAGGCTAAATACGCAGTATTTT. Protein product: CASSPDRLNTQYF.

This clonotype was picked up many times. The CDR3 DNA reads as TGTGCCAGCAGCTCCTGGACAGAGAACACCGGGGAGCTGTTTTTT. Amino acids: CASSSWTENTGELFF. V gene TRBV7-2 combines with J gene TRBJ2-2, with a weak D call TRBD1 (6 bases). The CDR3 contains 15 residues. Germline loops: CDR1 SGHTA, CDR2 FQGNSA. Between the trimmed V and J ends, which lost 4 bases and 1 base, there was a span of 10 bases.

This clonotype was found many times. The CDR3 nucleotides are TGCGCCAGCAGCCAAGAGTGGGGAAAAAACTATGGCTACACCTTC. Translation: CASSQEWGKNYGYTF. The chain employs TRBV4-1 and TRBJ1-2; the D is unclear. Trimming stripped 0 bases from V and 2 bases from J, with 10 bases between. The CDR3 runs 15 residues. Germline CDR1 reads MGHRA; CDR2 reads YSYEKL.